The 21 T cell receptor beta chains below were found in one sample sequenced in a study of shared clonotypes between healthy human individuals. This table comes from immunoSEQ multiplex PCR, and its TCRdb copy is limited to in-frame clones, with some not included. The profile covers just over 2,000,000 clones, with roughly 96% appearing a single time and around 0.13% taken by the ten largest. Sequenced: naive CD4+ T cells sorted from blood. This sample's subset: CD45RA+ positively selected. These receptor sequences come from a man aged 18-30 years in good health.

Details on this clone: One base away lies a much larger clone, so this may be a sequencing read error. The CDR3 ends on some other residue instead of the conserved phenylalanine or tryptophan, so this is likely a read error. The chain recombines TRBV9 with TRBJ1-2; TRBD1 agrees at 7 bases. V shed 4 bases and J 9 bases; nucleotides not matched to a gene: 15. Germline V lookup: CDR1 SGDLS, CDR2 YYNGEE. This CDR3 comprises 15 residues. The CDR3 DNA is TGTGCCAGCAGCCCTGATATGGGACAGACCATCAGCTACACCTCC. Its protein is CASSPDMGQTISYTS.

The J gene is TRBJ2-1, the V gene TRBV30; D remains ambiguous. The CDR3 loop spans 18 amino acids. V shed 0 bases and J shed 0 bases, with 18 bases lying between them. Looked up from germline, CDR1 is GTSNPN and CDR2 is SVGIG (reference sequence). The chain's CDR3 is CAWSVRGGRRSSYNEQFF. CDR3 bases: TGTGCCTGGAGTGTACGTGGCGGCAGGAGATCCTCCTACAATGAGCAGTTCTTC.

Here the CDR3 DNA reads TGCGCCAGCAGCACCCTTTGGGGACAGGCGAACGAGCAGTACTTC. This translates into CASSTLWGQANEQYF. V is TRBV5-1 and J is TRBJ2-7; 8 bases are a match to TRBD1. The V gene end was trimmed by 4 bases and the J gene end by 5 bases; junction bases not matched to a gene: 11. The CDR3 has 15 amino acids. CDR1 and CDR2 from the germline V gene are SGHRS and YFSETQ. The full variable domain, with the rest looked up from reference TRBV5-1 and TRBJ2-7, is KAGVTQTPRYLIKTRGQQVTLSCSPISGHRSVSWYQQTPGQGLQFLFEYFSETQRNKGNFPGRFSGRQFSNSRSEMNVSTLELGDSALYLCASSTLWGQANEQYFGPGTRLTVT.

The chain joins TRBV4-3 to TRBJ2-3; 10 bases match TRBD2. Germline V gene sequence: CDR1 LGHNA, CDR2 YSLEER. The CDR3 spans 17 residues. The junction had 4 bases not matched to a gene; V was cut back by 0 bases and J by 1 base. As DNA, the CDR3 is TGCGCCAGCAGCCAAGAAGCTGGACTAGCGGGCACAGATACGCAGTATTTT. Protein: CASSQEAGLAGTDTQYF.

The V and J genes are TRBV7-8 and TRBJ2-7; D is undetermined. The germline V gene has CDR1 SGHVS and CDR2 FQNEAQ. V was trimmed by 8 bases and J by 2 bases, leaving 13 bases between them. The CDR3 has 13 residues. The CDR3: CASRSRVPYEQYF. The CDR3, as DNA: TGTGCCAGCCGAAGTAGGGTCCCCTACGAGCAGTACTTC.

The CDR3: CSVGTGEHYGYTF. The CDR3 nucleotides read TGCAGCGTTGGGACAGGGGAACACTATGGCTACACCTTC. The J gene is TRBJ1-2, the V gene TRBV29-1; 9 nucleotides align to TRBD1. Germline CDR1 reads SQVTM; CDR2 reads ANQGSEA. The J segment lost 3 bases and the V segment lost 4 bases, leaving 3 bases of the junction unmatched. The length of the CDR3 is 13 residues. Using reference TRBV29-1 and TRBJ1-2 for the parts outside the CDR3, the full variable domain is SAVISQKPSRDICQRGTSLTIQCQVDSQVTMMFWYRQQPGQSLTLIATANQGSEATYESGFVIDKFPISRPNLTFSTLTVSNMSPEDSSIYLCSVGTGEHYGYTFGSGTRLTVV.

This rearrangement joins TRBV6-5 to TRBJ2-2; D is unclear. CDR1 and CDR2 from the germline V gene are MNHEY and SVGAGI. V was clipped by 6 bases and J by 0 bases, with 8 bases between them. The CDR3 is 14 residues long. CDR3 in DNA: TGTGCCAGCAGACCGCCAGCGAACACCGGGGAGCTGTTTTTT. As protein: CASRPPANTGELFF.

The rearrangement joins TRBV6-6 to TRBJ1-2, with no clear D. The CDR3 length is 14 residues. Germline assignment: CDR1 MNHNY and CDR2 SVGAGI (reference sequence). Trimming took 6 bases from V and 1 from J, leaving 12 bases between them. The CDR3, as DNA: TGTGCCAGCAGCGGCGGAAATTTTAACTATGGCTACACCTTC. It encodes CASSGGNFNYGYTF.

The chain joins TRBV5-1 to TRBJ1-5, with no clear D. Germline loops: CDR1 SGHRS, CDR2 YFSETQ. Trimming stripped 4 bases from V and 0 bases from J, with 11 bases between. The CDR3 has 15 amino acids. The CDR3 nucleotides are TGCGCCAGCAGCCAGGACGGTTCTAGCAATCAGCCCCAGCATTTT. This codes for CASSQDGSSNQPQHF.

The chain has TRBV6-6 and TRBJ2-2; TRBD2 matches 7 bases. J was trimmed by 7 bases and V by 4 bases; bases with no gene match: 12. The CDR3 contains 16 residues. The germline V gene encodes CDR1 MNHNY and CDR2 SVGAGI (reference sequence). The CDR3 DNA follows: TGTGCCAGCAGTTTCCTAGACCGGGGGAGGGACGGGGAGCTGTTTTTT. Translating it yields CASSFLDRGRDGELFF.

In DNA form, the CDR3 reads TGTGCCAGCAGCTTAAGGGACATGAATGAAAAACTGTTTTTT. Protein product: CASSLRDMNEKLFF. The chain is built from TRBV5-6 and TRBJ1-4; TRBD1 is a possible D gene (6 bases). V shed 2 bases and J shed 5 bases, with 10 bases lying between them. Looked up from germline, CDR1 is SGHDT and CDR2 is YYEEEE. The CDR3 has 14 residues.

V usage is TRBV19 and J usage is TRBJ2-4, with D uncertain. From germline, CDR1 is LNHDA and CDR2 SQIVND (reference sequence). Trimming stripped 6 bases from V and 0 bases from J, with 12 bases between. The CDR3 has 15 amino acids. CDR3 sequence reads: CASSDKQLAKNIQYF. CDR3 sequence (DNA): TGTGCCAGTAGCGACAAACAACTAGCCAAAAACATTCAGTACTTC.

This chain links TRBV30 with TRBJ2-7, with 9 positions matching TRBD2. The V gene's germline CDR1 is GTSNPN and CDR2 SVGIG (reference sequence). The CDR3 is made up of 15 amino acids. V was pared by 2 bases and J by 11 bases, with 16 bases of the junction left unmatched. The CDR3 here is CAWSSQLAGSSLEYF. The CDR3 nucleotides read TGTGCCTGGAGTTCCCAACTAGCGGGCTCCTCCTTGGAGTACTTC.

The CDR3 loop reads CSARSGTEAFF. CDR3 DNA: TGCAGCGCCCGTTCCGGCACTGAAGCTTTCTTT. The chain joins TRBV29-1 to TRBJ1-1, with no clear D. The CDR3 sequence is 11 residues long. Trimming pared 7 bases from V and 4 bases from J, leaving 10 bases between. Germline-derived CDR1 and CDR2 are SQVTM and ANQGSEA.

This clone was seen a handful of times. The genes are TRBV18 and TRBJ1-2; D is ambiguous. Trimming removed 3 bases from V and 3 bases from J, with 8 bases in between. Germline CDR1 and CDR2: KGHSH and LQKENI. The CDR3 sequence is 13 residues long. DNA of the CDR3: TGTGCCAGCTCACCCGGGATGTACTATGGCTACACCTTC. It yields the protein CASSPGMYYGYTF.

The rearrangement uses TRBV11-2 and TRBJ2-3; D ambiguous. Trimming took 4 bases from V and 0 from J, leaving 8 bases between them. Germline loops: CDR1 SGHAT, CDR2 FQNNGV. The CDR3 extends over 14 amino acids. For the CDR3, the DNA is TGTGCCAGCAGCTCGACAAGAAGCACAGATACGCAGTATTTT. This codes for CASSSTRSTDTQYF.

The chain combines TRBV7-9 with TRBJ2-7; 7 nucleotides align to TRBD1. The trim removed 4 bases at V and 4 bases at J, leaving 10 bases unmatched. The CDR3 is 15 amino acids. CDR1 and CDR2 (germline): SEHNR, FQNEAQ (reference sequence). CDR3 protein: CASSYRQGQPYEQYF. The CDR3 DNA is TGTGCCAGCAGCTACCGTCAGGGACAGCCATACGAGCAGTACTTC.

This clone was detected only once. The rearrangement links TRBV5-1 to TRBJ2-3; D gene unclear. The V end lost 7 bases, the J end lost 5 bases, and 17 bases lay between the germline ends. Germline V gives CDR1 SGHRS, CDR2 YFSETQ. CDR3 length equals 14 residues. The CDR3 DNA is TGCGCCAGCCAAGGGCAGGATGGCGGAGATACGCAGTATTTT. Protein product: CASQGQDGGDTQYF.

This sequence joins TRBV29-1 and TRBJ2-1; D not resolved. Looked up from germline, CDR1 is SQVTM and CDR2 is ANQGSEA. This CDR3 contains 12 residues. Trimming removed 5 bases at V and 5 bases at J, with 10 bases between. CDR3 DNA sequence: TGCAGCGTTCGTCCGGGTAACAATGAGCAGTTCTTC. This translates into CSVRPGNNEQFF.

This chain links TRBV5-4 with TRBJ2-2, with D uncertain. V was trimmed by 2 bases and J by 0 bases, leaving 8 bases between them. The CDR3 spans 15 residues. Germline V gene data show CDR1 as SGHNT and CDR2 as YYREEE (reference sequence). CDR3: CASSLGLSNTGELFF. The CDR3 DNA is TGTGCCAGCAGCTTAGGCCTATCGAACACCGGGGAGCTGTTTTTT.

This chain uses TRBV9 with TRBJ1-1; D may be TRBD1 (5 bases). Germline values: CDR1 SGDLS, CDR2 YYNGEE. This CDR3 region has 15 residues. V gave up 1 base and J gave up 1 base, with 11 bases separating them. This CDR3 reads CASSVQGRENTEAFF. In DNA form, the CDR3 reads TGTGCCAGCAGCGTACAGGGCCGAGAGAACACTGAAGCTTTCTTT.